Described below is a single T cell receptor beta chain sequence and its context. Its binding antigen is unknown. No base-level quality is on record; no much larger clone is a single base apart. Library method: the immunoSEQ multiplex PCR assay. TCRdb stores this immuneACCESS table with in-frame sequences only. Part of the clones is absent; in the studies checked, under half of the shortfall reflects unresolved V genes, and no reason is known for the rest. This sample has about 380,000 clones in its table, and approximately 95% of those were observed once. In total, the top ten clones hold roughly 0.021% of the sample. V is cut back by 5 bases and J by 11 bases, with 18 bases in the junction unmatched. The CDR1 and CDR2 encoded by the germline V gene are MDHEN and SYDVKM. There are 16 amino acids in the CDR3, from cysteine to phenylalanine inclusive. The sequence is cut down to CDR3 DNA, 48 bases in frame from base 1.

The data were obtained in a study of shared T cell receptors in the human thymus (dated by TCRdb to the early 2020s). At the level of the whole study: The study examined how self-reactive, shared T-cell receptor alpha chains are generated in the human thymus.

This chain is built from TRBV28 and TRBJ1-1; 9 middle bases align to TRBD1. The specimen sequenced was thymocytes. The receptor was isolated from a human donor. The CDR3 corresponds to CASSPTRGTGRCMAFF. At the DNA level, the sequence is TGTGCCAGCAGTCCCACCCGCGGGACAGGGCGATGTATGGCTTTCTTT. With all but the CDR3 taken from the reference TRBV28 and TRBJ1-1 genes, the full variable domain is: DVKVTQSSRYLVKRTGEKVFLECVQDMDHENMFWYRQDPGLGLRLIYFSYDVKMKEKGDIPEGYSVSREKKERFSLILESASTNQTSMYLCASSPTRGTGRCMAFFGQGTRLTVV.